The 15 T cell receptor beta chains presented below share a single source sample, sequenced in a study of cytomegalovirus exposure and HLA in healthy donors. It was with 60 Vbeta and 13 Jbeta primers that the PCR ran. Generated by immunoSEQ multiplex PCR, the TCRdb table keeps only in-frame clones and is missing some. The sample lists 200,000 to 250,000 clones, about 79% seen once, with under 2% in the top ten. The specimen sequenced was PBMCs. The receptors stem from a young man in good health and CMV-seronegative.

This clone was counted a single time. In DNA form, the CDR3 reads TGTGCCAGCAGCCAAGTGGTTGGCGGGGGGTACCAAGAGACCCAGTACTTC. It specifies CASSQVVGGGYQETQYF. The chain uses TRBV4-2 and TRBJ2-5; 8 bases map to TRBD2. Germline V gene lookup returns CDR1 LGHNA and CDR2 YNFKEQ. The CDR3 is 17 amino acids. V was pared by 1 base and J by 0 bases, with 7 bases of the junction left unmatched.

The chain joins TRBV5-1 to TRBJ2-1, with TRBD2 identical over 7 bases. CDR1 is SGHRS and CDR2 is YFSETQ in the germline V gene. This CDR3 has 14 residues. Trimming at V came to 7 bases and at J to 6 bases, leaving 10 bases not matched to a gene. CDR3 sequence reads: CASAWGGSGNEQFF. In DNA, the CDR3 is TGCGCCAGCGCATGGGGGGGGAGTGGCAATGAGCAGTTCTTC.

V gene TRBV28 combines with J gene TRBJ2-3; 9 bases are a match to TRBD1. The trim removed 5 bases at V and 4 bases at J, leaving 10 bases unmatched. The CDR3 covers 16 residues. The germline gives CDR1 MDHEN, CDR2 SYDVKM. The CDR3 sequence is CASSLTGGAEADTQYF. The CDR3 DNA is TGTGCCAGCAGTCTCACAGGGGGCGCCGAGGCAGATACGCAGTATTTT.

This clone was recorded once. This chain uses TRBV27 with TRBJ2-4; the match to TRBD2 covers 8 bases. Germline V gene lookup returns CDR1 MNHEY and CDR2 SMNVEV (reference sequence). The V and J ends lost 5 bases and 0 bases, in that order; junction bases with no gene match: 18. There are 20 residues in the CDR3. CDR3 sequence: CASSPRRVAGGPLAKNIQYF. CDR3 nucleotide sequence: TGTGCCAGCAGTCCCCGACGGGTGGCGGGAGGACCGCTAGCCAAAAACATTCAGTACTTC.

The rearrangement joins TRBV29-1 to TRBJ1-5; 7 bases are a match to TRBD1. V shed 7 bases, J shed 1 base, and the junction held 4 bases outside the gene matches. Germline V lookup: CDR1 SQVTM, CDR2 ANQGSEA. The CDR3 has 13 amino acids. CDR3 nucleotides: TGCAGCGCTCAGACAGGGAGCAATCAGCCCCAGCATTTT. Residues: CSAQTGSNQPQHF.

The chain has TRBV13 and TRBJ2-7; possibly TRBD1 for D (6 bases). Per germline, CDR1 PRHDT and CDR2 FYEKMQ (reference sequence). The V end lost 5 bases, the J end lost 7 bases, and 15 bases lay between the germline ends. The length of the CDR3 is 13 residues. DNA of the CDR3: TGTGCCAGCAGCCCGGACAGTACCACGGAGCAGTACTTC. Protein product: CASSPDSTTEQYF.

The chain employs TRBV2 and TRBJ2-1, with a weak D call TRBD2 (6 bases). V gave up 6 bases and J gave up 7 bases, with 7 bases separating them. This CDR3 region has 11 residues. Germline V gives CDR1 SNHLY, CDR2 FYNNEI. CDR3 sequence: CASRLANEQFF. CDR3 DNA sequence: TGTGCCAGCAGGCTAGCGAATGAGCAGTTCTTC.

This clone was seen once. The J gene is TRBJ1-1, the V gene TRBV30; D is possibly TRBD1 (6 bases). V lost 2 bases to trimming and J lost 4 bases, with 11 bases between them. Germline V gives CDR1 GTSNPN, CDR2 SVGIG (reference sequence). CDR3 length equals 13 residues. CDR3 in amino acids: CAWSRGGSTEAFF. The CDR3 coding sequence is TGTGCCTGGAGTAGGGGGGGAAGCACTGAAGCTTTCTTT.

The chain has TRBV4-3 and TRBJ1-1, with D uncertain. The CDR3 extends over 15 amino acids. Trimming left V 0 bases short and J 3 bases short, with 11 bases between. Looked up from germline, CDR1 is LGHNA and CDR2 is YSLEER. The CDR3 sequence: CASSQDHGGDTEAFF. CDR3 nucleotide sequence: TGCGCCAGCAGCCAAGATCACGGCGGAGACACTGAAGCTTTCTTT.

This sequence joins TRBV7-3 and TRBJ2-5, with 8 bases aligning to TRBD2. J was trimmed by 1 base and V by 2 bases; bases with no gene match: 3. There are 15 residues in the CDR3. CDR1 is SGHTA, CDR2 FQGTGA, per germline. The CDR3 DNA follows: TGTGCCAGCAGCTTACCGAGCGGGGGCCAAGAGACCCAGTACTTC. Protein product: CASSLPSGGQETQYF.

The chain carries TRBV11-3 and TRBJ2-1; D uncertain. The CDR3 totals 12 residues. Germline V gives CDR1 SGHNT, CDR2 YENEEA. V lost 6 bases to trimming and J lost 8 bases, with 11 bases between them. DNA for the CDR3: TGTGCCAGCAGTAAGACTTTCGATGAGCAGTTCTTC. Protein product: CASSKTFDEQFF.

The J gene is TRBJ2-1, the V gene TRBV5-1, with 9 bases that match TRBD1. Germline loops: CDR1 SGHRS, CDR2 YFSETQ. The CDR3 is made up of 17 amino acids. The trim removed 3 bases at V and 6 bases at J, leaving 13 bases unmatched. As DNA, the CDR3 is TGCGCCAGCAGCTCGTCCCCGGGACAGGGAGTTGGCAATGAGCAGTTCTTC. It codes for CASSSSPGQGVGNEQFF.

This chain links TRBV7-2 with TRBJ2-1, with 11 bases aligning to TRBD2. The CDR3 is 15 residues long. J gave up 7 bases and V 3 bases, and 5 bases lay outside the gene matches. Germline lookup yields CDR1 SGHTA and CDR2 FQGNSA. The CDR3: CASSFLAGGWNEQFF. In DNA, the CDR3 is TGTGCCAGCAGCTTTTTAGCGGGAGGGTGGAATGAGCAGTTCTTC.

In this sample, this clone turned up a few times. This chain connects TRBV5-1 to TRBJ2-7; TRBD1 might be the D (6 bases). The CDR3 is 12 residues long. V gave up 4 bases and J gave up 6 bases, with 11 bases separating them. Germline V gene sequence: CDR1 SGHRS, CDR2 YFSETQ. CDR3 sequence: CASSQQGVEQYF. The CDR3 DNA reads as TGCGCCAGCAGCCAACAGGGAGTCGAGCAGTACTTC.

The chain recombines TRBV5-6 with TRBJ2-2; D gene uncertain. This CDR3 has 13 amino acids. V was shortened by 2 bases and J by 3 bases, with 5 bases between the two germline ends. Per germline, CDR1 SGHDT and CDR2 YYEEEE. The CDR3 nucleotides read TGTGCCAGCAGCTTTTCAGACACCGGGGAGCTGTTTTTT. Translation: CASSFSDTGELFF.